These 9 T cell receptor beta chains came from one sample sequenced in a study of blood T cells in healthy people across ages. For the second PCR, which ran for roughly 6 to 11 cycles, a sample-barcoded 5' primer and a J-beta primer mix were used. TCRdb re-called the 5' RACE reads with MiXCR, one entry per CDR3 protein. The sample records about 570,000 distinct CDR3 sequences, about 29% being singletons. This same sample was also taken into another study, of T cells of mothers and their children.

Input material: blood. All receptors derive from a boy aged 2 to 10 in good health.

The CDR3 nucleotides are TGCAGTGCTTACGACAGACCTTCTGGAAACACCATATATTTT. This codes for CSAYDRPSGNTIYF. This chain uses TRBV20-1 with TRBJ1-3; tentatively, D is TRBD1 (5 bases). V was clipped by 5 bases and J by 1 base, with 12 bases between them. This CDR3 contains 14 residues. CDR1 and CDR2 (germline): DFQATT, SNEGSKA (reference sequence).

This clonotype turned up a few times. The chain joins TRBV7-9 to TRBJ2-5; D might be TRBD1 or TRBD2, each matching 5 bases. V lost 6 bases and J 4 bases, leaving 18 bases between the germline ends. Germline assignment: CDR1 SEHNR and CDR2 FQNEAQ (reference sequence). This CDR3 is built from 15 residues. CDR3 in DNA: TGTGCCAGCAGGACCACCCGGTCCGGGGCAGAGACCCAGTACTTC. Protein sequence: CASRTTRSGAETQYF. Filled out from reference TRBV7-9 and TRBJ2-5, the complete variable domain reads DTGVSQNPRHKITKRGQNVTFRCDPISEHNRLYWYRQTLGQGPEFLTYFQNEAQLEKSRLLSDRFSAERPKGSFSTLEIQRTEQGDSAMYLCASRTTRSGAETQYFGPGTRLLVL.

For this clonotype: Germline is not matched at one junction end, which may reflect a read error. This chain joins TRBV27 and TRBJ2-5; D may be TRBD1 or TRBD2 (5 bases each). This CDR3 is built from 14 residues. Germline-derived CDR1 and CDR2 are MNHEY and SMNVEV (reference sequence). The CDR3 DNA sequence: TGTGCCAGCAGTTTACGGGGTCCACGGGACGGATCTTCTTTC. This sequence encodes CASSLRGPRDGSSF.

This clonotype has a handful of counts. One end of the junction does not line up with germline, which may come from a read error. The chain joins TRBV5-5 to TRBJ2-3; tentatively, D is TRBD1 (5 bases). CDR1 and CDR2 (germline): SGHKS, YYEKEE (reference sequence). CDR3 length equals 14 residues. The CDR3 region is CVSSLHRGADTQYF. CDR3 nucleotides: TGTGTCAGCAGCTTGCATAGGGGTGCAGATACGCAGTATTTT.

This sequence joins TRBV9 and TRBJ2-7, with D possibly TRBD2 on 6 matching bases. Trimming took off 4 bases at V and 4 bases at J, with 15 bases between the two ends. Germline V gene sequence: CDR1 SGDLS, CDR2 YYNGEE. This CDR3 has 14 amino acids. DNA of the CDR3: TGTGCCAGCAGCCCGTGGGGCGGGGAATACGAGCAGTACTTC. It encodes CASSPWGGEYEQYF.

DNA for the CDR3: TGTGCCAGCAGCAGAAGTTCGGCTAGCGGAAGCTCCTACGAGCAGCACTTC. It translates to CASSRSSASGSSYEQHF. This chain connects TRBV21-1 to TRBJ2-7. TRBV21-1 is classified as a pseudogene. The CDR3 is made up of 17 amino acids.

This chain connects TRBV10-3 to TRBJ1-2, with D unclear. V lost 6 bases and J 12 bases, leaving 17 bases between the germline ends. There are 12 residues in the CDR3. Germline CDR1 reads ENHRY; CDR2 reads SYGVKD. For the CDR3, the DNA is TGTGCCATCAGGGGGTACGGGGTGGAGGACACCTTC. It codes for CAIRGYGVEDTF.

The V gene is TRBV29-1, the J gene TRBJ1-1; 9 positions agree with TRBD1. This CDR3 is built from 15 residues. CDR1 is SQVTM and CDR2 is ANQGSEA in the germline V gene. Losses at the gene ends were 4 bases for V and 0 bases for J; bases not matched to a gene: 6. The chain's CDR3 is CSVVGGTGLNTEAFF. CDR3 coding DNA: TGCAGCGTTGTCGGGGGGACAGGGCTGAACACTGAAGCTTTCTTT.

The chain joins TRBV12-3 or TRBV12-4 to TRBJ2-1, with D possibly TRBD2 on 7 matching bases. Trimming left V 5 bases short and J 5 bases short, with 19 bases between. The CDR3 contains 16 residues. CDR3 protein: CASSLGWGGQNNEQFF. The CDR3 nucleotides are TGTGCCAGCAGTCTAGGATGGGGGGGGCAGAACAATGAGCAGTTCTTC.